The rows below give T cell receptor beta chains drawn from one sample of a study of glioma-infiltrating T cells. TCRdb re-analysed the multiplex PCR reads in MiXCR, keeping a single row per CDR3 protein. The sample lists approximately 120,000 distinct CDR3 sequences, approximately 23% occurring once. Specimen: glioma tissue, nonneoplastic brain tissue, or PBMCs (not recorded which). The receptor source for this set is a human donor with low-grade glioma or glioblastoma, undergoing nonglioma brain surgery, or in good health (not recorded which). CDR3s leave out the opening cysteine and the closing phenylalanine or tryptophan. Clone sizes are given selectively: once, few, many, or a class where the clone is expanded.

CDR3aa,v_gene,abundance
SVYEGAGANVLT,TRBV29-1,once
SARGLTESSYEQY,TRBV20-1,many
ASSITGQGHYGYT,TRBV19,-
ASTVRTGGNTEAF,TRBV19,-
ASSLFSGQGTQPQH,TRBV7-2,many
ASSLLPGTSPYEQY,TRBV27,many
SAGSGYPYEQY,TRBV20-1,many
ASSPLGLAGGEDTQY,TRBV4-2,many
ASSLRDREETQY,TRBV12-3/TRBV12-4,many
ASSSGSTKNEQF,TRBV28,many
SVVKDRYNEQF,TRBV29-1,many
AWSVGLAGPQF,TRBV30,-
ASSEVAGERYEQY,TRBV4-1,many
ASSLGVPGANEQF,TRBV6-1,many
ASGRGSGQGDQPQH,TRBV28,-
ASAPLVAGDTQY,TRBV2,many
ASSLAGGSNTEAF,TRBV5-4,few
ASSLERGSEEQY,TRBV5-4,few